This T cell receptor beta chain came from a study of shared clonotypes between healthy human individuals. Data came from immunoSEQ multiplex PCR; TCRdb stores just in-frame clones and leaves some out. This table holds about 590,000 clones, roughly 96% found once. Terminally differentiated effector memory CD45RA+ cells were left out of the naive CD8 fraction, which was CD45RO-negative and positively selected for CCR7. The sequenced sample consisted of naive CD8+ T cells sorted from blood. This TCR was recovered from a woman in her 30s in good health.

Here the CDR3 DNA reads TGTGCCACCAGCAGACAGGATAGACGTGGCTACACCTTC. This translates into CATSRQDRRGYTF. This sequence joins TRBV15 and TRBJ1-2; no clear D gene. CDR3 length: 13 residues. CDR1 is LNHNV, CDR2 YYDKDF, per germline (reference sequence). The germline V and J ends were trimmed by 2 bases and 7 bases, with 11 bases remaining between them.